This T cell receptor beta chain was recovered during a study of T cells after posttransplantation cyclophosphamide. General study results and limits: Blood and skin or GI T cell repertoires showed limited TRB overlap. Recipient CMV seropositivity and CMV reactivation strongly tracked TRB clonality.

As regards this clone: Its antigen is unidentified.

The germline gives CDR1 MDHEN, CDR2 SYDVKM. This CDR3 contains 13 residues. V was pared by 6 bases and J by 3 bases, with 11 bases between. Profiling relied on immunoSEQ multiplex PCR, and the TCRdb table lists in-frame clones only, not all of them. The table includes roughly 13,000 clones, approximately 73% detected once. The related graft donor's blood sample was taken on the day of bone marrow donation. The sample consisted of memory CD4+ T cells sorted from PBMCs. The V call is TRBV28, the J call TRBJ1-2, with D possibly matching TRBD1 (5 bases). The TCR comes from a man aged 50-59 years. The CDR3 loop reads CASSPRVYYGYTF. The CDR3 nucleotides are TGTGCCAGCAGCCCCAGGGTATACTATGGCTACACCTTC.